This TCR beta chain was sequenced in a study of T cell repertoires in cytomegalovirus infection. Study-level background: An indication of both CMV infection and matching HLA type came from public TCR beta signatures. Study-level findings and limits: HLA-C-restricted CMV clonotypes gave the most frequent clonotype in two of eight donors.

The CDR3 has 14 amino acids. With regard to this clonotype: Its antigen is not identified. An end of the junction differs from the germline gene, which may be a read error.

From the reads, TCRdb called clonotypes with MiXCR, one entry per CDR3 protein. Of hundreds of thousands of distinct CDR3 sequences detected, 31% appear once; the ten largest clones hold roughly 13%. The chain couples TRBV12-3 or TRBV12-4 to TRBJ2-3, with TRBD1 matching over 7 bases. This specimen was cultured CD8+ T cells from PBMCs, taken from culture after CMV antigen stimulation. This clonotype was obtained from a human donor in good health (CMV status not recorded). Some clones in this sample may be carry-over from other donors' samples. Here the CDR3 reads CASSLRDSADTQCF. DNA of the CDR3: TGTGCCAGCAGTCTACGGGACAGCGCAGATACGCAGTGTTTT.